This entry lists 26 T cell receptor beta chains sequenced from one sample in a study of blood T cell repertoires in COVID-19. Only in-frame clones appear in the TCRdb table, and some are missing; sequencing was by immunoSEQ multiplex PCR. The repertoire holds fewer than 300,000 clones, with 91% as singletons. Sequencing was done on a sample of peripheral blood. The source is a woman under 40 with COVID-19, enrolled during active disease.

The chain couples TRBV27 to TRBJ2-7; 7 positions match TRBD1. Losses at the gene ends were 2 bases for V and 0 bases for J; bases not matched to a gene: 1. Germline assignment: CDR1 MNHEY and CDR2 SMNVEV (reference sequence). The CDR3 extends over 14 amino acids. CDR3 loop: CASSLGTVSYEQYF. The CDR3 region has the DNA TGTGCCAGCAGTTTAGGGACAGTCTCCTACGAGCAGTACTTC.

This chain uses TRBV6-6 with TRBJ1-3, with no clear D. This CDR3 is built from 15 residues. The V gene lost 2 bases and the J gene lost 2 bases, with 10 bases spanning the gap. From germline, CDR1 is MNHNY and CDR2 SVGAGI (reference sequence). DNA of the CDR3: TGTGCCAGCAGTTACCCCGAGTTAGCTGGAAACACCATATATTTT. Translated, it gives CASSYPELAGNTIYF.

The V and J genes are TRBV6-5 and TRBJ1-2; TRBD1 matches 9 bases. After removal of 6 bases from V and 8 bases from J, the junction contained 13 bases not matched to a gene. CDR3 length: 15 residues. Germline CDR1 is MNHEY and CDR2 is SVGAGI. The DNA for the CDR3 is TGTGCCAGCAGCACCGGGACAGGGTTCGTGAGAGGCTACACCTTC. It is translated as CASSTGTGFVRGYTF.

The chain recombines TRBV5-1 with TRBJ2-3, with 8 bases fitting TRBD2. V lost 4 bases to trimming and J lost 6 bases; unmatched junction nucleotides: 10. Germline V gene data show CDR1 as SGHRS and CDR2 as YFSETQ. The length of the CDR3 is 15 residues. The CDR3 region is CASSAAGTRGDTQYF. In DNA, the CDR3 is TGCGCCAGCAGCGCTGCCGGGACTAGAGGTGATACGCAGTATTTT.

V gene TRBV7-6 combines with J gene TRBJ1-1; D is ambiguous. In germline, CDR1 is SGHVS, CDR2 FNYEAQ. The CDR3 is 15 residues long. Trimming removed 2 bases from V and 1 base from J, with 11 bases in between. CDR3 bases: TGTGCCAGCAGCTTACGTGTTGGGCCGAACACTGAAGCTTTCTTT. It encodes CASSLRVGPNTEAFF.

CDR3 nucleotide sequence: TGCGCCAGCAGCCAAGAGCCGCCAGGGCGGTATGAAAAACTGTTTTTT. It codes for CASSQEPPGRYEKLFF. The chain combines TRBV4-1 with TRBJ1-4, with D possibly being TRBD1 (5 bases). V was shortened by 0 bases and J by 6 bases, with 14 bases between the two germline ends. CDR3 length equals 16 residues. Germline loops: CDR1 MGHRA, CDR2 YSYEKL.

This chain links TRBV30 with TRBJ1-1; 8 bases fit TRBD1. The CDR3 has 14 amino acids. V lost 6 bases to trimming and J lost 6 bases; unmatched junction nucleotides: 12. Germline-derived CDR1 and CDR2 are GTSNPN and SVGIG (reference sequence). The CDR3 nucleotides read TGTGCCTGTCGGACAGGGCGAATCTACTCTGAAGCTTTCTTT. Amino acid sequence: CACRTGRIYSEAFF.

The chain couples TRBV30 to TRBJ1-2; no reliable D call. Germline-derived CDR1 and CDR2 are GTSNPN and SVGIG (reference sequence). Trimming pared 5 bases from V and 6 bases from J, leaving 13 bases between. The CDR3 contains 12 residues. CDR3 coding DNA: TGTGCCTGGCAACCAACCGGAGATGGCTACACCTTC. As protein: CAWQPTGDGYTF.

This clone was seen a handful of times. The chain is built from TRBV6-5 and TRBJ1-2, with D hard to call. Germline V gene sequence: CDR1 MNHEY, CDR2 SVGAGI. The CDR3 is 16 residues long. V was shortened by 0 bases and J by 2 bases, with 13 bases between the two germline ends. This CDR3 is CASSYSLLGGNYGYTF. CDR3 bases: TGTGCCAGCAGTTACTCGCTATTGGGAGGGAACTATGGCTACACCTTC.

The count of this clone is one. The gene calls are TRBV30 and TRBJ2-7, with D perhaps TRBD1 (6 bases). This CDR3 comprises 15 residues. CDR1 GTSNPN and CDR2 SVGIG come from the germline V gene (reference sequence). The V gene lost 1 base and the J gene lost 6 bases, with 19 bases spanning the gap. CDR3 DNA: TGTGCCTGGAGTGGGGTCGTCAGCAGGGGTGGCGAGCAGTACTTC. The encoded protein is CAWSGVVSRGGEQYF.

The rearrangement uses TRBV3-1 (or the pseudogene TRBV3-2) and TRBJ2-1; 8 positions agree with TRBD1. This CDR3 comprises 18 residues. Per the germline V gene, CDR1 is LGHDT and CDR2 is YNNKEL (reference sequence). Trimming took 0 bases from V and 4 from J; bases not matched to a gene: 11. CDR3 sequence: CASSQEGPGTGGYNEQFF. CDR3 nucleotides: TGTGCCAGCAGCCAAGAGGGGCCGGGAACAGGGGGGTACAATGAGCAGTTCTTC.

In regard to this clone: This sample also contains other DNA sequences that code for the same CDR3. V and J are TRBV5-4 and TRBJ2-5; TRBD1 matches 7 bases. The CDR3 spans 14 residues. V lost 2 bases to trimming and J lost 1 base; unmatched junction nucleotides: 2. Germline V lookup: CDR1 SGHNT, CDR2 YYREEE (reference sequence). Here the CDR3 reads CASSLRDSQETQYF. In nucleotides, the CDR3 is TGTGCCAGCAGCTTAAGGGACAGCCAAGAGACCCAGTACTTC.

The rearrangement uses TRBV28 and TRBJ2-4; a possible D gene is TRBD2 (6 bases). The CDR3 runs to 14 residues. V was trimmed by 6 bases and J by 2 bases, leaving 11 bases between them. Germline values: CDR1 MDHEN, CDR2 SYDVKM. In DNA form, the CDR3 reads TGTGCCAGCAGCGGGGGTGGGTCCAAAAACATTCAGTACTTC. Its translation is CASSGGGSKNIQYF.

CDR3 region: CASIEGAATEAFF. In DNA, the CDR3 is TGTGCCAGCATCGAGGGGGCCGCCACTGAAGCTTTCTTT. The J gene is TRBJ1-1, the V gene TRBV6-6, with 7 bases that match TRBD1. V lost 7 bases and J lost 4; bases outside the gene matches: 6. The germline CDR1 and CDR2 sequences are MNHNY and SVGAGI (reference sequence). This CDR3 has 13 residues.

This sequence joins TRBV28 and TRBJ2-7; tentative D call: TRBD2 (5 bases). The CDR3 spans 15 residues. Germline CDR1 and CDR2: MDHEN and SYDVKM. Trimming took 3 bases from V and 6 from J, leaving 18 bases between them. CDR3 sequence (DNA): TGTGCCAGCAGTTTCCACAGCGGAGCACCCCGCGAGCAGTACTTC. Protein product: CASSFHSGAPREQYF.

V and J are TRBV5-1 and TRBJ2-1; a possible D gene is TRBD2 (7 bases). CDR3 size: 16 residues. CDR1 is SGHRS, CDR2 YFSETQ, per germline. V lost 1 base and J 1 base, leaving 12 bases between the germline ends. This CDR3 is CASSLWGGPSYNEQFF. In DNA form, the CDR3 reads TGCGCCAGCAGCTTGTGGGGGGGCCCATCCTACAATGAGCAGTTCTTC.

This clone was counted only a few times. The chain is built from TRBV4-1 and TRBJ2-2, with 9 bases identical to TRBD2. J lost 5 bases, V lost 4 bases, and 5 bases had no gene match. CDR3 length: 15 amino acids. Germline V gene sequence: CDR1 MGHRA, CDR2 YSYEKL. The DNA of the CDR3 is TGCGCCAGCAGCCTAGCGGGAGTATGGACCGGGGAGCTGTTTTTT. Translating it yields CASSLAGVWTGELFF.

The V and J genes are TRBV6-5 and TRBJ2-7; D might be TRBD1 (5 bases). CDR1 is MNHEY, CDR2 SVGAGI, per germline. The CDR3 is 14 amino acids. Trimming stripped 4 bases from V and 2 bases from J, with 12 bases between. The CDR3: CASSLGHGPYEQYF. The CDR3 DNA follows: TGTGCCAGCAGTTTAGGACACGGACCCTACGAGCAGTACTTC.

This chain uses TRBV30 with TRBJ1-5, with D possibly being TRBD1 (6 bases). The CDR3 extends over 13 amino acids. Germline CDR1 is GTSNPN and CDR2 is SVGIG (reference sequence). V lost 7 bases and J 1 base, leaving 11 bases between the germline ends. CDR3 sequence reads: CASRDNSNQPQHF. The CDR3 DNA reads as TGTGCCTCCCGGGACAACAGCAATCAGCCCCAGCATTTT. Variable domain in full (rest from reference TRBV30 and TRBJ1-5): SQTIHQWPATLVQPVGSPLSLECTVEGTSNPNLYWYRQAAGRGLQLLFYSVGIGQISSEVPQNLSASRPQDRQFILSSKKLLLSDSGFYLCASRDNSNQPQHFGDGTRLSIL.

V is TRBV9 and J is TRBJ1-2, with a tentative D call TRBD1 (6 bases). Trimming left V 4 bases short and J 2 bases short, with 15 bases between. Germline V CDR1 and CDR2: SGDLS, YYNGEE. The CDR3 is 15 amino acids. The chain's CDR3 is CASSPPRQDNYGYTF. CDR3 bases: TGTGCCAGCAGCCCCCCCCGACAGGACAACTATGGCTACACCTTC.

CDR3 protein: CASSLTSGFAYEQYF. CDR3 in DNA: TGTGCCAGCAGCCTAACTAGCGGTTTTGCCTACGAGCAGTACTTC. The chain links TRBV14 to TRBJ2-7, with 8 bases that match TRBD2. J lost 2 bases, V lost 4 bases, and 7 bases had no gene match. From germline, CDR1 is SGHDN and CDR2 FVKESK. The CDR3 covers 15 residues.

The V gene is TRBV4-1, the J gene TRBJ2-1; 7 bases are shared with TRBD2. This CDR3 comprises 17 residues. J gave up 9 bases and V 0 bases, and 14 bases lay outside the gene matches. Germline CDR1 and CDR2: MGHRA and YSYEKL. The CDR3 nucleotides read TGCGCCAGCAGCCAAGATCGTTGGGCGGGAGCGGTAATTGAGCAGTTCTTC. It yields the protein CASSQDRWAGAVIEQFF.

The chain has TRBV19 and TRBJ2-3; 7 bases line up with TRBD1. CDR3 length equals 15 residues. The germline V gene has CDR1 LNHDA and CDR2 SQIVND (reference sequence). Trimming removed 4 bases from V and 4 bases from J; junction bases left unmatched: 8. In nucleotides, the CDR3 is TGTGCCAGTAGTAAGGGGGCAGGGTTTCCAGATACGCAGTATTTT. This gives the protein CASSKGAGFPDTQYF. The complete variable domain, with remaining parts taken from reference TRBV19 and TRBJ2-3, reads DGGITQSPKYLFRKEGQNVTLSCEQNLNHDAMYWYRQDPGQGLRLIYYSQIVNDFQKGDIAEGYSVSREKKESFPLTVTSAQKNPTAFYLCASSKGAGFPDTQYFGPGTRLTVL.

The gene calls are TRBV2 and TRBJ2-5, with D unclear. This CDR3 contains 12 residues. Germline V gives CDR1 SNHLY, CDR2 FYNNEI. V was cut by 2 bases and J by 5 bases, with 6 bases left in between. CDR3 coding DNA: TGTGCCAGCAGTGAATCGCGGGAGACCCAGTACTTC. It specifies CASSESRETQYF.

The rearrangement uses TRBV7-9 and TRBJ2-2; D is perhaps TRBD1 (5 bases). Looked up from germline, CDR1 is SEHNR and CDR2 is FQNEAQ (reference sequence). CDR3 size: 13 residues. Between the trimmed V and J ends, which lost 5 bases and 5 bases, there was a span of 9 bases. In DNA form, the CDR3 reads TGTGCCAGCAGCCCGCAGGGAACCGGGGAGCTGTTTTTT. As protein: CASSPQGTGELFF.

CDR3 protein: CAWSVHQGAGYTF. The CDR3 bases are TGTGCCTGGAGTGTCCATCAGGGTGCGGGCTACACCTTC. The V and J genes are TRBV30 and TRBJ1-2, with a weak D call TRBD1 (5 bases). V lost 0 bases and J lost 8, with 13 bases in between. CDR1 and CDR2 (germline): GTSNPN, SVGIG (reference sequence). There are 13 residues in the CDR3. The full variable domain, in which reference TRBV30 and TRBJ1-2 provide the parts outside the CDR3, is SQTIHQWPATLVQPVGSPLSLECTVEGTSNPNLYWYRQAAGRGLQLLFYSVGIGQISSEVPQNLSASRPQDRQFILSSKKLLLSDSGFYLCAWSVHQGAGYTFGSGTRLTVV.